This TCR beta chain originates from a study of blood T cell repertoires in COVID-19. Turning to the study itself: Samples of COVID-19 (acute and convalescent) were obtained from the United States, Italy and Spain. PBMCs, B-cell-depleted T cells, or T cells provided the cDNA or gDNA that made up the material.

This CDR3 contains 14 residues. Germline V lookup: CDR1 KGHSH, CDR2 LQKENI. V lost 6 bases and J 6 bases, leaving 18 bases between the germline ends. Using immunoSEQ multiplex PCR, the repertoire was profiled, and TCRdb retains in-frame clones only, with some absent. The sample carries 80,000 to 100,000 clones, approximately 82% recorded once. This receptor was taken from a man between 65 and 85 years old with active or convalescent COVID-19. The chain links TRBV18 to TRBJ2-7, with a tentative D call TRBD2 (5 bases). Sample: peripheral blood. Written as DNA, the CDR3 is TGTGCCAGCTCGCCGACGGACTCCTTAGCCGAGCAGTACTTC. The encoded protein is CASSPTDSLAEQYF.